This T cell receptor beta chain was identified in a study of Ad26.COV2.S vaccination and SARS-CoV-2 variants. Study at large: Once or twice, 56 days apart, Ad26.COV2.S was delivered intramuscularly. General observations from the study: Responses of spike-specific T cells (both CD8+ and CD4+) reportedly showed substantial breadth after vaccination.

Remarks on this clone: Its matching antigen is unknown. In the same sample, other DNA sequences code for this CDR3.

The treatment was: about 20 received Ad26.COV2.S at low or high dose, single or two shots; about 5 received placebo; per-sample allocation not given. All samples were drawn on day 63, counting from the first vaccine or placebo injection. An Ad26 vector carrying the Wuhan-strain SARS-CoV-2 spike served as the vaccine. Germline trimming cut 2 bases from V and 4 bases from J; bases unmatched to any gene: 0. The germline gives CDR1 MNHNS, CDR2 SASEGT. The CDR3 runs to 15 residues. Here immunoSEQ multiplex PCR was the method, and the copy in TCRdb shows in-frame clones only, minus some. The table shows approximately 410,000 clones, with roughly 90% occurring only once.

The chain has TRBV6-1 and TRBJ2-1; TRBD2 matches at 12 bases. The sequence derives from a person between 18 and 65 years old who received the Ad26.COV2.S COVID-19 vaccine or a placebo. The material sequenced was peripheral blood, taken in a trial of Ad26.COV2.S vaccine versus placebo. CDR3 in DNA: TGTGCCAGCAGTGAACTAGCGGGGGGGTACAATGAGCAGTTCTTC. Translating gives CASSELAGGYNEQFF.